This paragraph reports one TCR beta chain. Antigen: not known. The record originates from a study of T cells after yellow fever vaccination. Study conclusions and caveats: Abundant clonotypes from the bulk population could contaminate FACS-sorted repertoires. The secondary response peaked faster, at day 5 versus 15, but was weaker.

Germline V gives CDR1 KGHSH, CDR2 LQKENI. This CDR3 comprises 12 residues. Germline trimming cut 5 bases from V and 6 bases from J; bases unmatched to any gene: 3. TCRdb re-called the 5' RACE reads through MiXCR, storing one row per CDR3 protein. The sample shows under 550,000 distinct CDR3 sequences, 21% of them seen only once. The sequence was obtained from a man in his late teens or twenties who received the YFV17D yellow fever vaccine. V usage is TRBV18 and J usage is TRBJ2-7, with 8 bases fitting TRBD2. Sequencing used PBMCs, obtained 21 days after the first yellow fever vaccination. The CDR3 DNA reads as TGTGCCAGCTCAGCCGGGGGGGTCGAGCAGTACGTC. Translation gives CASSAGGVEQYV.